Listed below are T cell receptor beta chains from one sample, sequenced in a study of T-cell reconstitution after alpha-beta-depleted transplantation in children. A single record per CDR3 protein comes from TCRdb applying MiXCR to the PCR reads. The data show some 200,000 distinct CDR3 sequences, roughly 8.1% seen once. The starting material was PBMCs, mostly from graft donor cells, obtained 360 days after TCRalphabeta/CD19-depleted stem cell transplant. These receptors all stem from a male patient between 2 and 10 years old who had a stem cell transplant for acute myeloid leukemia, so the T cells may come from the graft donor. Both conserved end residues are part of each CDR3. Fields, in order: J gene, clone size, D gene, V gene, CDR3 protein, CDR3 DNA. The D gene is left open where the match is weak. The size entry is marked missing in some rows and otherwise reads once, few, many or a size class.

TRBJ2-1 | many | NA | TRBV20-1 | CSAAVNNEQFF | TGCAGTGCCGCAGTAAACAATGAGCAGTTCTTC
TRBJ2-7 | NA | TRBD2 | TRBV12-3/TRBV12-4 | CASSPQTSVSYEQYF | TGTGCCAGCAGTCCGCAGACTAGCGTTAGCTACGAGCAGTACTTC
TRBJ2-4 | few | TRBD1 | TRBV10-3 | CAIGDREKNIQYF | TGTGCCATCGGGGACAGGGAGAAAAACATTCAGTACTTC
TRBJ1-1 | many | NA | TRBV6-5 | CASSYLGEAFF | TGTGCCAGCAGTTACCTAGGTGAAGCTTTCTTT
TRBJ2-3 | NA | TRBD1 | TRBV20-1 | CSARDQGATDTQYF | TGCAGTGCTAGAGATCAGGGGGCCACAGATACGCAGTATTTT
TRBJ1-3 | many | NA | TRBV11-2 | CASSLEVGSGNTIYF | TGTGCCAGCAGCTTAGAGGTCGGCTCTGGAAACACCATATATTTT
TRBJ2-5 | NA | TRBD2 | TRBV9 | CASSVESSGPNRETQYF | TGTGCCAGCAGCGTAGAATCTAGCGGGCCTAACAGAGAGACCCAGTACTTC
TRBJ2-2 | many | NA | TRBV24-1 | CATSDLTAGELFF | TGTGCCACCAGTGATTTGACAGCCGGGGAGCTGTTTTTT
TRBJ1-2 | NA | TRBD1 | TRBV7-9 | CASSWTGTANYGYTF | TGTGCCAGCAGCTGGACCGGGACAGCTAACTATGGCTACACCTTC
TRBJ1-2 | many | TRBD1 | TRBV12-3/TRBV12-4 | CASSSGTGSGYTF | TGTGCCAGCAGTTCCGGGACAGGGAGTGGCTACACCTTC
TRBJ2-1 | few | NA | TRBV29-1 | CSVGRGGDEQFF | TGCAGCGTTGGCCGAGGGGGGGATGAGCAGTTCTTC